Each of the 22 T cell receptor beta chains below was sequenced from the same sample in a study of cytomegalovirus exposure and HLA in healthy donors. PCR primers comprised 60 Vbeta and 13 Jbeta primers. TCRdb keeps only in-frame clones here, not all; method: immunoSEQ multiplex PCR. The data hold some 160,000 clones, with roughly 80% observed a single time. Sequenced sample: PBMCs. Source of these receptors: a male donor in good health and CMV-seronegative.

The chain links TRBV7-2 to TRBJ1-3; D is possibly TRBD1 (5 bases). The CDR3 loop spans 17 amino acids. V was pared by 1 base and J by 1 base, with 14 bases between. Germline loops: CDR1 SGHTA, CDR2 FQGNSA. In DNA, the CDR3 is TGTGCCAGCAGCTTAGTGACGGGGGGAGATTCTGGAAACACCATATATTTT. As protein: CASSLVTGGDSGNTIYF.

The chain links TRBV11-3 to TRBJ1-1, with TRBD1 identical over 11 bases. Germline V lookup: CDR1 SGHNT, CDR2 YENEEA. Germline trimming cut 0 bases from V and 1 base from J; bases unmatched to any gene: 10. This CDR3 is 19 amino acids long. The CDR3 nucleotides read TGTGCCAGCAGCTTAGATCAGAGGACAGGGGGCGCCGAGAACACTGAAGCTTTCTTT. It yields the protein CASSLDQRTGGAENTEAFF. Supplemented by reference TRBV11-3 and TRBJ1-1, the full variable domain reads EAGVVQSPRYKIIEKKQPVAFWCNPISGHNTLYWYLQNLGQGPELLIRYENEEAVDDSQLPKDRFSAERLKGVDSTLKIQPAELGDSAVYLCASSLDQRTGGAENTEAFFGQGTRLTVV.

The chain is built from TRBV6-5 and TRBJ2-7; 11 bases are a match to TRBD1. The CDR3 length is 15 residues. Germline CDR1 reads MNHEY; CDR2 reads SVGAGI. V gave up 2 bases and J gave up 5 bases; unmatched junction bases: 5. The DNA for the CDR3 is TGTGCCAGCAGTTACGGGACAGGGGGACTGAACGAGCAGTACTTC. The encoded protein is CASSYGTGGLNEQYF.

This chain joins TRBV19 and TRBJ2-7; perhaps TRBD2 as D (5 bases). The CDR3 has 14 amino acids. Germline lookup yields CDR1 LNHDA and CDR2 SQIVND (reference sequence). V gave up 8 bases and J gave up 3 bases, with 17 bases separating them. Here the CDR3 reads CASGSRTGSYEQYF. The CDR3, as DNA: TGTGCCAGTGGCTCACGGACTGGGAGCTACGAGCAGTACTTC.

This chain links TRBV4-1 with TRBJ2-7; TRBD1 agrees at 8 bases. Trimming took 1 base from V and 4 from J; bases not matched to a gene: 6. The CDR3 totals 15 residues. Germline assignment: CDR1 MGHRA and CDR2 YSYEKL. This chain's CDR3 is CASSQVQGALYEQYF. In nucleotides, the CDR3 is TGCGCCAGCAGCCAAGTTCAGGGGGCTTTGTACGAGCAGTACTTC.

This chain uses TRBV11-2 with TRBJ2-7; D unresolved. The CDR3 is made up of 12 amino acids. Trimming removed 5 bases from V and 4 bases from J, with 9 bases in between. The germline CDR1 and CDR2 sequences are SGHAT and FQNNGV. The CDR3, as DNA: TGTGCCAGCAGCCCATATACTTACGAGCAGTACTTC. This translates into CASSPYTYEQYF. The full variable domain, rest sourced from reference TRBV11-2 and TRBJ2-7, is EAGVAQSPRYKIIEKRQSVAFWCNPISGHATLYWYQQILGQGPKLLIQFQNNGVVDDSQLPKDRFSAERLKGVDSTLKIQPAKLEDSAVYLCASSPYTYEQYFGPGTRLTVT.

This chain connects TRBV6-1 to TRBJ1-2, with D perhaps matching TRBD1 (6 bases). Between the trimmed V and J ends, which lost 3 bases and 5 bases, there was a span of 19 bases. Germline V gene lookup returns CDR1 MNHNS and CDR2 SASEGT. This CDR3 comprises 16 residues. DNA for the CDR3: TGTGCCAGCAGTGAGGGGGCACAGGGTCGAGAATATGGCTACACCTTC. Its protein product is CASSEGAQGREYGYTF.

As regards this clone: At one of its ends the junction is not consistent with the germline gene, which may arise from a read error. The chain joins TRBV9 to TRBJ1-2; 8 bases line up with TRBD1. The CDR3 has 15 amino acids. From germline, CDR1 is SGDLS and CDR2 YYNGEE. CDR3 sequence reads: CASSVEQGDYYGYIF. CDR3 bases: TGTGCCAGCAGCGTAGAACAGGGGGATTACTATGGCTACATCTTC.

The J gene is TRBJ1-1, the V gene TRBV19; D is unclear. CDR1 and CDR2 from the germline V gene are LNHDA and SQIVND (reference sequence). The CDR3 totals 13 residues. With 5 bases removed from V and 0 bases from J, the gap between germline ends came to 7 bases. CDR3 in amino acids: CASSLSVNTEAFF. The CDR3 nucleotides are TGTGCCAGTAGTTTGTCGGTGAACACTGAAGCTTTCTTT.

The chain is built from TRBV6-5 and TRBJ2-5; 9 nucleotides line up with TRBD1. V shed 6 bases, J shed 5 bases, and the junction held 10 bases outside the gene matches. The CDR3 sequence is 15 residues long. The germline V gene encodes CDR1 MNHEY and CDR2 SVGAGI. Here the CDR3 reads CASRKQGAYGETQYF. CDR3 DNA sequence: TGTGCCAGCAGAAAACAGGGGGCTTACGGGGAGACCCAGTACTTC.

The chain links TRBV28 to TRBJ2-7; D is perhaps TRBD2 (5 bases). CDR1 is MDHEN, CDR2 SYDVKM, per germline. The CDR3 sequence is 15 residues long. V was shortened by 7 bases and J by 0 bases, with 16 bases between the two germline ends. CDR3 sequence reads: CASTPGGGTSYEQYF. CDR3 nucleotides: TGTGCCAGCACCCCGGGCGGAGGAACCTCCTACGAGCAGTACTTC.

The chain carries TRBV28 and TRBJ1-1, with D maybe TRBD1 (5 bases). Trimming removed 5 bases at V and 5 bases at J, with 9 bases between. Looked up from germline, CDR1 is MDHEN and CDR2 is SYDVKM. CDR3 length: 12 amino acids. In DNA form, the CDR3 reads TGTGCCAGCAGTGATCAGGGAACTGAAGCTTTCTTT. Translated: CASSDQGTEAFF.

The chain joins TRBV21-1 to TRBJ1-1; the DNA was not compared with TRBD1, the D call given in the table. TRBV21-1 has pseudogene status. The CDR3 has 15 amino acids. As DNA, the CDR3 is TGTGCCAGCAGCCTAACACAGGGGGAGAACACTGAAGCTTTCTTT. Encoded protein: CASSLTQGENTEAFF.

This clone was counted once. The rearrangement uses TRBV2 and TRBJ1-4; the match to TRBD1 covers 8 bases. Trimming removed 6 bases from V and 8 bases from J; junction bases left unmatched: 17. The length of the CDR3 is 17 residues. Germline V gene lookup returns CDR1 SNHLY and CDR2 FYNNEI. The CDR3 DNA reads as TGTGCCAGCAGGGAAAGATTAACAGGGGGAACGGCGGAAAAACTGTTTTTT. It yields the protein CASRERLTGGTAEKLFF.

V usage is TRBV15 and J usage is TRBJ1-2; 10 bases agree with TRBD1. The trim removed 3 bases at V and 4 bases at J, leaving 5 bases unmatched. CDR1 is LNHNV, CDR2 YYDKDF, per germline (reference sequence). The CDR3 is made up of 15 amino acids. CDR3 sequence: CATSRRTGGTYGYTF. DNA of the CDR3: TGTGCCACCAGCAGGAGGACAGGGGGTACCTATGGCTACACCTTC.

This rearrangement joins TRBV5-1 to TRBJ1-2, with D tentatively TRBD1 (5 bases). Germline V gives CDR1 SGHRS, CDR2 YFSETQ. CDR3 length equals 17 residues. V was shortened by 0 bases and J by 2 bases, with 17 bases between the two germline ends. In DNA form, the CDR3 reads TGCGCCAGCAGCTTGGGTGGTGGGGCGAGGAACAACTATGGCTACACCTTC. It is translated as CASSLGGGARNNYGYTF.

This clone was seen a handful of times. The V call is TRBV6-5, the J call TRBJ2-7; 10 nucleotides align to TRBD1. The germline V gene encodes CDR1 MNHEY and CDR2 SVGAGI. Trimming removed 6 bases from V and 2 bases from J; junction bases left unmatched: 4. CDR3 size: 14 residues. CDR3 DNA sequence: TGTGCCAGCAGGAACGGACAGGGGGCCTACGAGCAGTACTTC. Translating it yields CASRNGQGAYEQYF.

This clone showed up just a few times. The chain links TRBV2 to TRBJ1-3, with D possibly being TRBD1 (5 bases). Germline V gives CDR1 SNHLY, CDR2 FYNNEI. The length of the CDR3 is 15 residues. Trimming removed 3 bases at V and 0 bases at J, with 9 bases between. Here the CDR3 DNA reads TGTGCCAGCAGTGATCAGGGCCTCTCTGGAAACACCATATATTTT. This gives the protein CASSDQGLSGNTIYF.

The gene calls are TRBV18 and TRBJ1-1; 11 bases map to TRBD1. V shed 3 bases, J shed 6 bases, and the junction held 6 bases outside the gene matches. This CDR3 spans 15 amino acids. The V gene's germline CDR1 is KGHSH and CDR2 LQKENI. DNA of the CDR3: TGTGCCAGCTCACCCGTTCCGGGACAGGGGGCTGAAGCTTTCTTT. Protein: CASSPVPGQGAEAFF.

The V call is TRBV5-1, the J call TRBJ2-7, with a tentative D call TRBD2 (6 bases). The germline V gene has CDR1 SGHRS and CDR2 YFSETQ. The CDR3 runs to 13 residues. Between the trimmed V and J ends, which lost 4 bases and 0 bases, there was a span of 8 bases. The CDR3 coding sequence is TGCGCCAGCAGCCCCGGGAGCTCCTACGAGCAGTACTTC. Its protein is CASSPGSSYEQYF.

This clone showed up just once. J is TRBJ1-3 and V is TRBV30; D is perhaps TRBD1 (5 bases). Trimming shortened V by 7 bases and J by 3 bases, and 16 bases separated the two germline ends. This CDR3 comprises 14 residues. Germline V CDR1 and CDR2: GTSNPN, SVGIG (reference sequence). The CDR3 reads CASPGLGDGNTIYF. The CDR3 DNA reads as TGTGCCTCTCCGGGACTGGGAGATGGAAACACCATATATTTT.

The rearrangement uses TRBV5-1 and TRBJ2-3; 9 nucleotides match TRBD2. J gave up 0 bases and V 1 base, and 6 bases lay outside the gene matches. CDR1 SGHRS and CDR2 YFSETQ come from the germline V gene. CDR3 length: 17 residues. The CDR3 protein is CASSLSTSGSSTDTQYF. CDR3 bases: TGCGCCAGCAGCTTGAGTACTAGCGGGTCTAGCACAGATACGCAGTATTTT. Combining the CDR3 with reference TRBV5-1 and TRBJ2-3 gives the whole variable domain KAGVTQTPRYLIKTRGQQVTLSCSPISGHRSVSWYQQTPGQGLQFLFEYFSETQRNKGNFPGRFSGRQFSNSRSEMNVSTLELGDSALYLCASSLSTSGSSTDTQYFGPGTRLTVL.